This TCR beta chain was captured by sequencing in a study of T cell repertoires in cytomegalovirus infection. Study background: Carrying CMV and the relevant HLA type showed in public TCR beta signatures.

A remark on this clonotype: Its antigen is unknown.

Germline CDR1 and CDR2: MGHRA and YSYEKL. The CDR3 contains 15 residues. Trimming cost V 4 bases and J 5 bases, with 17 bases left between them. Whole-study results and caveats: Ex vivo, HLA-C-restricted CMV-specific TCR beta clonotypes prevailed over the rest of the response. Individuals carrying CMV plus the relevant HLA were identified by cumulative frequency of public TCR beta families.

In TCRdb, the reads were re-called with MiXCR into one record per CDR3 protein. The data contain fewer than 350,000 distinct CDR3 sequences, 25% to 35% of them seen just once; the ten biggest clones take up about 20%. Here the sequenced sample was cultured PBMCs, taken from culture after CMV antigen stimulation. The sequence was obtained from a human donor in good health (CMV status not recorded). Some clones in this sample may be carry-over from other donors' samples. The chain links TRBV4-1 to TRBJ1-1; D gene ambiguous. The CDR3 bases are TGCGCCAGCAGCCTCAGACACGGGGTTGGGACTGAAGCTTTCTTT. Translating it yields CASSLRHGVGTEAFF.